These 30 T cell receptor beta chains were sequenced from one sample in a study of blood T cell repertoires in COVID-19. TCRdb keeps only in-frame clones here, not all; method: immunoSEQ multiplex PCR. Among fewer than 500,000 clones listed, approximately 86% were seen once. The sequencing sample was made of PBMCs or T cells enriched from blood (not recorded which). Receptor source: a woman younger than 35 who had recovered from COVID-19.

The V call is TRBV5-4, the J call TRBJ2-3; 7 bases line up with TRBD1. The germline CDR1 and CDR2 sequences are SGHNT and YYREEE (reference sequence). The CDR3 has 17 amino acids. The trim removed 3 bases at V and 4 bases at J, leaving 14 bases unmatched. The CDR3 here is CASSSQDRQGGADTQYF. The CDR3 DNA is TGTGCCAGCAGCTCTCAGGATAGACAGGGCGGCGCAGATACGCAGTATTTT.

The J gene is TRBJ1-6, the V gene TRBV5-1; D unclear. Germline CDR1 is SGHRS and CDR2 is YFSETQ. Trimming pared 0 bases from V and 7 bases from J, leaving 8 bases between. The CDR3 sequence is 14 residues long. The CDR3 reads CASSLGLANSPLHF. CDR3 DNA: TGCGCCAGCAGCTTGGGATTAGCGAATTCACCCCTCCACTTT.

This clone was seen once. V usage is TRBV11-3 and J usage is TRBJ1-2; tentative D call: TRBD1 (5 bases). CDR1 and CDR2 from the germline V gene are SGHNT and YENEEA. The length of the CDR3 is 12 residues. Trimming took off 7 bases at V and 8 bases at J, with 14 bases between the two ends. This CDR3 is CASTWRGSGYTF. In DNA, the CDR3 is TGTGCCAGCACGTGGCGGGGGAGCGGCTACACCTTC.

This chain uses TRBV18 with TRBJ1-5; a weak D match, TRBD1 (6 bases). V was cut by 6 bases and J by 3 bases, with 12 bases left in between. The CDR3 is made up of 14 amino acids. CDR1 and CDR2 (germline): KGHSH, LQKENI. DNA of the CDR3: TGTGCCAGCTCTCAGGACAGATCCAATCAGCCCCAGCATTTT. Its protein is CASSQDRSNQPQHF. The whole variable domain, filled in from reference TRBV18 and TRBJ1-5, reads NAGVMQNPRHLVRRRGQEARLRCSPMKGHSHVYWYRQLPEEGLKFMVYLQKENIIDESGMPKERFSAEFPKEGPSILRIQQVVRGDSAAYFCASSQDRSNQPQHFGDGTRLSIL.

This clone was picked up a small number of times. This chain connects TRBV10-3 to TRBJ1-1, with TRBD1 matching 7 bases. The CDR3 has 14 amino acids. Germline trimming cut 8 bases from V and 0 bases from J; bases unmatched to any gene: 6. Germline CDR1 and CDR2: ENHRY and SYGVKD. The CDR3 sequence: CAISRDRMNTEAFF. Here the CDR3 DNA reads TGTGCCATCTCTCGGGACAGAATGAACACTGAAGCTTTCTTT.

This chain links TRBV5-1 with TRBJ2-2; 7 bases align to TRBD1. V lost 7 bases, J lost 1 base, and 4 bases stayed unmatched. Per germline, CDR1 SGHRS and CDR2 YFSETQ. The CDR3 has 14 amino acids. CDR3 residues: CASGGQLNTGELFF. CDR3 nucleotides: TGCGCCAGCGGGGGACAGCTGAACACCGGGGAGCTGTTTTTT.

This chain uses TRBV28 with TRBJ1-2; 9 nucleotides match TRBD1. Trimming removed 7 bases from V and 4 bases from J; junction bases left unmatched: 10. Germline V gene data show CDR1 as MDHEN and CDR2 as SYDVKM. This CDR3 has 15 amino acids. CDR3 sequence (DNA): TGTGCCAGCATCTTCTCAGGGGGACAGGGCTATGGCTACACCTTC. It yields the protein CASIFSGGQGYGYTF.

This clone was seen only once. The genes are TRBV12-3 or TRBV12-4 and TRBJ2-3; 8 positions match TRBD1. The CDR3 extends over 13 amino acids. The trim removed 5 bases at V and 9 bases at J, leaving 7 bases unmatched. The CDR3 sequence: CASSIPGGATQYF. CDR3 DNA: TGTGCCAGCAGTATTCCAGGGGGCGCGACGCAGTATTTT.

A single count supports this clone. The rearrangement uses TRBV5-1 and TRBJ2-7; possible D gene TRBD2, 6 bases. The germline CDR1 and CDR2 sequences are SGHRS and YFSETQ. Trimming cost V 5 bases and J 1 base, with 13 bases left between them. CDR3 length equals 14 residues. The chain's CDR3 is CASSGLSGSYEQYF. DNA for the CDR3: TGCGCCAGCAGTGGACTATCAGGGTCCTACGAGCAGTACTTC. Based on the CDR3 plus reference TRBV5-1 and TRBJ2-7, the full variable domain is KAGVTQTPRYLIKTRGQQVTLSCSPISGHRSVSWYQQTPGQGLQFLFEYFSETQRNKGNFPGRFSGRQFSNSRSEMNVSTLELGDSALYLCASSGLSGSYEQYFGPGTRLTVT.

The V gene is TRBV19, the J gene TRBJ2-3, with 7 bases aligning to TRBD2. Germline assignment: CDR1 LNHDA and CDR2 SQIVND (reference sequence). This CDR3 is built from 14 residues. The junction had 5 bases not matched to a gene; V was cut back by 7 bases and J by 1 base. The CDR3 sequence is CASTTGRGTDTQYF. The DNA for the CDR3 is TGTGCCAGTACCACGGGGAGGGGCACAGATACGCAGTATTTT.

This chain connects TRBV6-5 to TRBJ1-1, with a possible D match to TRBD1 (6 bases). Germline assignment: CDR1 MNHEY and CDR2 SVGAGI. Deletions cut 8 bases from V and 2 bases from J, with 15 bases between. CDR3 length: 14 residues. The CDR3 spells CASLRGEANTEAFF. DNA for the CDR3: TGTGCCAGCCTCAGGGGAGAGGCTAACACTGAAGCTTTCTTT.

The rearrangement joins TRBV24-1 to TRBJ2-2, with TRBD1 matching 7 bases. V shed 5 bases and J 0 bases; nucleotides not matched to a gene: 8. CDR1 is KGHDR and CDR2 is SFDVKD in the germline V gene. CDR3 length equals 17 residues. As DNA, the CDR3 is TGTGCCACCAGTGCCGCTGGGCAGGGGGCGAACACCGGGGAGCTGTTTTTT. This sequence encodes CATSAAGQGANTGELFF.

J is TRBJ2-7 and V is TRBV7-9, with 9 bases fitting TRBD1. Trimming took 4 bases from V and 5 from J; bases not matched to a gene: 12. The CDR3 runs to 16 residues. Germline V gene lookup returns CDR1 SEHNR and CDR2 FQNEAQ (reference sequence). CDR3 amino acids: CASSWARGTGSNEQYF. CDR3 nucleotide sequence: TGTGCCAGCAGCTGGGCCAGGGGGACAGGGAGCAACGAGCAGTACTTC.

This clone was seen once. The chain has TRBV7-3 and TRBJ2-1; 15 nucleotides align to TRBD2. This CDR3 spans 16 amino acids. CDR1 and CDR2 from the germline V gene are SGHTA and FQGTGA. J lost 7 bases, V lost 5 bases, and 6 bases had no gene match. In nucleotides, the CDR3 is TGTGCCAGCAGCCCCGGACTAGCGGGGGGGCCTAATGAGCAGTTCTTC. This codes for CASSPGLAGGPNEQFF.

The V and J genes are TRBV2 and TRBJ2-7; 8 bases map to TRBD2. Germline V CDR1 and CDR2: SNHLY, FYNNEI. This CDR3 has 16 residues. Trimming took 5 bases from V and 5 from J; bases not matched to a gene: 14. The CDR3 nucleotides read TGTGCCAGCAGTCGGGAGGGGTTGGGACTGGTCCACGAGCAGTACTTC. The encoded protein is CASSREGLGLVHEQYF.

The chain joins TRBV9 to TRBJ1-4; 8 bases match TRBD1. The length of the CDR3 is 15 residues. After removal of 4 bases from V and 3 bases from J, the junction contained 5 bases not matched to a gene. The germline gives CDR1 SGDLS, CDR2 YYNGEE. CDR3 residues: CASSPGQGPNEKLFF. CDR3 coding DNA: TGTGCCAGCAGCCCAGGACAGGGTCCTAATGAAAAACTGTTTTTT.

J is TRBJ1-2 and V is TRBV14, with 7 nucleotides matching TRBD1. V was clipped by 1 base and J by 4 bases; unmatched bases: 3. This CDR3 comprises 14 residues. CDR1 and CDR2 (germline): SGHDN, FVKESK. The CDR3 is CASSQARGPYGYTF. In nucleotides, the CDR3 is TGTGCCAGCAGCCAAGCAAGGGGGCCCTATGGCTACACCTTC.

The CDR3 sequence is CASSLEAGLSEQYF. The CDR3 nucleotides are TGCGCCAGCAGCTTGGAGGCGGGATTGAGCGAGCAGTACTTC. J is TRBJ2-7 and V is TRBV5-1, with a tentative D call TRBD2 (6 bases). The germline gives CDR1 SGHRS, CDR2 YFSETQ. CDR3 length equals 14 residues. Trimming shortened V by 0 bases and J by 6 bases, and 13 bases separated the two germline ends.

The CDR3 loop is CASSEFRGKNSPLHF. CDR3 nucleotides: TGTGCCAGCAGTGAATTTAGGGGAAAGAATTCACCCCTCCACTTT. The V and J genes are TRBV25-1 and TRBJ1-6; D might be TRBD1 (5 bases). The CDR3 extends over 15 amino acids. The V and J ends lost 1 base and 7 bases respectively, with 11 bases between them. From germline, CDR1 is MGHDK and CDR2 SYGVNS.

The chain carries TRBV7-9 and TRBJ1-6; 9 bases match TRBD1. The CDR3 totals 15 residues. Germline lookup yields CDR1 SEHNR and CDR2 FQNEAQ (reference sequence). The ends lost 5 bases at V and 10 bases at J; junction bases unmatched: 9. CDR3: CASSPDRGLQSPLHF. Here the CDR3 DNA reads TGTGCCAGCAGCCCGGACAGGGGATTACAGTCACCCCTCCACTTT.

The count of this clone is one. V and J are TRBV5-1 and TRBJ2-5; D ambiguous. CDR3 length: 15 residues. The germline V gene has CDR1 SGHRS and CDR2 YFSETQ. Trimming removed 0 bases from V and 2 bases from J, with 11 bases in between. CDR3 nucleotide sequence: TGCGCCAGCAGCTTGGCCGTGGCAGATCAAGAGACCCAGTACTTC. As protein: CASSLAVADQETQYF.

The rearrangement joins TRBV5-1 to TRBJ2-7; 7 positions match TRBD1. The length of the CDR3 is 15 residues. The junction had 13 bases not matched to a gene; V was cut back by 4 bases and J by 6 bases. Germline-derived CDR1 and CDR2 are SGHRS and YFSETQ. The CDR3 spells CASSQLQGYEGEQYF. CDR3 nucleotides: TGCGCCAGCAGCCAACTACAGGGGTATGAGGGCGAGCAGTACTTC.

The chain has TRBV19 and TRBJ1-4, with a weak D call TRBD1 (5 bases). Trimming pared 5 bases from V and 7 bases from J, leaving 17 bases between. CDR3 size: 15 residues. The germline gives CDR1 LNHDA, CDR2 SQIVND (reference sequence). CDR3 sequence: CASSPRDSRREKLFF. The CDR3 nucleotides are TGTGCCAGTAGTCCACGGGACTCTCGTCGTGAAAAACTGTTTTTT.

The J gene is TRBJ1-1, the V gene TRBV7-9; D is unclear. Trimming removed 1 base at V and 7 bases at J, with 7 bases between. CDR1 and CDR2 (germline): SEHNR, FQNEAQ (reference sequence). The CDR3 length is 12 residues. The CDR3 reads CASSLGPHEAFF. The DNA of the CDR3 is TGTGCCAGCAGCTTAGGGCCCCATGAAGCTTTCTTT. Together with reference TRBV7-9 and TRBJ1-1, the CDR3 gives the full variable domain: DTGVSQNPRHKITKRGQNVTFRCDPISEHNRLYWYRQTLGQGPEFLTYFQNEAQLEKSRLLSDRFSAERPKGSFSTLEIQRTEQGDSAMYLCASSLGPHEAFFGQGTRLTVV.

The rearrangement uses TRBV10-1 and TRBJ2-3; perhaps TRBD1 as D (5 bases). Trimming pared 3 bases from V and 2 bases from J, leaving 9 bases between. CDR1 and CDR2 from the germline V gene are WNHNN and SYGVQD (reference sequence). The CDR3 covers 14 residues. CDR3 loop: CASSDPDTTDTQYF. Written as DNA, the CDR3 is TGCGCCAGCAGTGACCCGGACACCACAGATACGCAGTATTTT.

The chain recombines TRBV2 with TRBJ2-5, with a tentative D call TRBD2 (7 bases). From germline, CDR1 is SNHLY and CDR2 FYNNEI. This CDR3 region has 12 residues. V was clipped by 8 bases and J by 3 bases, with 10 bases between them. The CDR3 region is CASWGGKETQYF. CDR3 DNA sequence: TGTGCCAGCTGGGGGGGCAAAGAGACCCAGTACTTC.

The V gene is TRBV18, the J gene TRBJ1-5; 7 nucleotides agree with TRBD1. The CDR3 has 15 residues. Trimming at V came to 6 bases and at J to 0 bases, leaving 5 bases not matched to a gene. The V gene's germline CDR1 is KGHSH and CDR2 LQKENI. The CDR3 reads CASSQGDSSNQPQHF. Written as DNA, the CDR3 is TGTGCCAGCTCCCAGGGGGATTCTAGCAATCAGCCCCAGCATTTT.

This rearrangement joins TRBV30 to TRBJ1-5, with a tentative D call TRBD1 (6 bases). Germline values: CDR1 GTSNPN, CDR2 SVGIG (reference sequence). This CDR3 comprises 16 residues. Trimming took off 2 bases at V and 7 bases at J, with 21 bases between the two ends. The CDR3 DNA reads TGTGCCTGGAGTATGGGAAGGGGGAGCAATTGGCAGCCCCAGCATTTT. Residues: CAWSMGRGSNWQPQHF.

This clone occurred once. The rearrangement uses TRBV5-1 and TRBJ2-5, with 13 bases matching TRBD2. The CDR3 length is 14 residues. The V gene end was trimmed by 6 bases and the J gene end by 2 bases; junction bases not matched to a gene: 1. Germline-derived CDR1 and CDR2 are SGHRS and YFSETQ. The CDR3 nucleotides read TGCGCCAGCAAACTAGCGGGGGGGCAAGAGACCCAGTACTTC. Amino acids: CASKLAGGQETQYF.

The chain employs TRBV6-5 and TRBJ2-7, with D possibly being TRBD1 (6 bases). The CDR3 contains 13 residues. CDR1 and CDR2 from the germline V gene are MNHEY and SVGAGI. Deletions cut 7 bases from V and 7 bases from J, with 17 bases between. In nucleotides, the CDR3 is TGTGCCAGCAAAACAGGGTCTGGTAAGGAGCAGTACTTC. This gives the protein CASKTGSGKEQYF.